This T cell receptor beta chain was captured by sequencing in a study of blood T cell repertoires in COVID-19. This clone was counted a single time. V dropped 3 bases and J dropped 2; count of bases not matched to a gene: 8. Germline CDR1 and CDR2: MNHNS and SASEGT. The length of the CDR3 is 16 residues. Original analysis: Amplifying reference gene primers gave estimates of nucleated cell counts. Data came from immunoSEQ multiplex PCR; TCRdb stores just in-frame clones and leaves some out. V, J and clone size are taken as reported in that table, and D and trimming were inferred from the DNA itself. There are some 98,000 clones in the sample; roughly 79% occur only once, and about 9.4% lies in the top ten.

The rearrangement joins TRBV6-1 to TRBJ2-7; 9 bases map to TRBD2. The TCR comes from a man aged 70 or older with acute or convalescent COVID-19. Material for sequencing was peripheral blood. The CDR3 sequence: CASSDPGLAIPYEQYF. The CDR3 bases are TGTGCCAGCAGTGACCCGGGACTAGCAATCCCCTACGAGCAGTACTTC.